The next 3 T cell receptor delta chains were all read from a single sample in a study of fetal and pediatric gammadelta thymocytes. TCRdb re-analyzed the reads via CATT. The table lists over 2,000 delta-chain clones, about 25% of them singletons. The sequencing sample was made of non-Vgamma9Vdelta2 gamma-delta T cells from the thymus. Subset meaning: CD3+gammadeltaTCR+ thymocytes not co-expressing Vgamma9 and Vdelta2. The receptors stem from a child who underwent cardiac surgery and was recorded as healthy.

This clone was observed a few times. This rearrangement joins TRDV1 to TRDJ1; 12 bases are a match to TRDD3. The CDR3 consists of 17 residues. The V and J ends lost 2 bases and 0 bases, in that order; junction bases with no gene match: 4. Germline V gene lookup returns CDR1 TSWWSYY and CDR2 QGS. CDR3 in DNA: TGTGCTCTTGGGGAAACTGGGGGATACAGGAACACCGATAAACTCATCTTT. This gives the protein CALGETGGYRNTDKLIF.

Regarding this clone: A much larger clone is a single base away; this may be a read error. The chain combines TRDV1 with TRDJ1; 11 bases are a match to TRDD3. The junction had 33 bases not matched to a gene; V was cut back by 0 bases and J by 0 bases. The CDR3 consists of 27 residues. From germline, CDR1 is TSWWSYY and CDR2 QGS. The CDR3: CALGELNVCRGYDGGYAEGEYTDKLIF. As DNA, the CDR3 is TGTGCTCTTGGGGAACTCAACGTTTGCCGGGGCTATGATGGGGGATACGCCGAGGGAGAGTACACCGATAAACTCATCTTT.

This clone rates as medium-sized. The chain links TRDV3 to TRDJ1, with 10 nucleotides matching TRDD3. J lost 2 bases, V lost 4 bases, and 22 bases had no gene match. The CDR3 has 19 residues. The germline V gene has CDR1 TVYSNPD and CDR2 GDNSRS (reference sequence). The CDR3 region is CASPCPGTGGLGETDKLIF. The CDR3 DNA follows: TGTGCCTCCCCCTGTCCCGGTACTGGGGGATTAGGGGAAACCGATAAACTCATCTTT.